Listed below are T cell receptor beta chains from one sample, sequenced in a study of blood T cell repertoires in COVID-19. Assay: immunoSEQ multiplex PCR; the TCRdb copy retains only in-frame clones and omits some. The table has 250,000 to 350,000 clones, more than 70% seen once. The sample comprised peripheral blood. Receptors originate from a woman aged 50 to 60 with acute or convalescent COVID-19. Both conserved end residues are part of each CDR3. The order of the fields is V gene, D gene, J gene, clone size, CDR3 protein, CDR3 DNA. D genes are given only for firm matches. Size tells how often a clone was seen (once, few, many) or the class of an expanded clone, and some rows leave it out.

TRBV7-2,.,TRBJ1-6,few,CASSLRSAPPGTSPLHF,TGTGCCAGCAGCTTAAGATCGGCCCCACCAGGAACTTCACCCCTCCACTTT
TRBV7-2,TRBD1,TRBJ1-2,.,CASSLGLGTGGVPGILHTF,TGTGCCAGCAGCTTAGGTCTTGGGACAGGGGGCGTTCCTGGGATTTTGCACACCTTC
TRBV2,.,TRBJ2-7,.,CASRGTWPSAYEQYF,TGTGCCAGCAGGGGCACGTGGCCGTCCGCTTACGAGCAGTACTTC
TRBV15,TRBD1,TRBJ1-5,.,CATSRGTGGDQPQHF,TGTGCCACCAGCAGGGGGACAGGGGGTGATCAGCCCCAGCATTTT
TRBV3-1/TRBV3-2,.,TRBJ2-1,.,CASSKKGGTSSSYNEQFF,TGTGCCAGCAGCAAAAAAGGCGGGACCTCAAGCTCCTACAATGAGCAGTTCTTC
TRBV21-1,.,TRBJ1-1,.,CASKAGQQNTEAFF,TGTGCCAGCAAGGCGGGACAGCAGAACACTGAAGCTTTCTTT
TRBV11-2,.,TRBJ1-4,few,CASSLGGATNEKLFF,TGTGCCAGCAGCTTAGGGGGAGCAACTAATGAAAAACTGTTTTTT
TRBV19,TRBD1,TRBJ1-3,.,CASGQASSGNTIYF,TGTGCCTCCGGACAGGCGAGCTCTGGAAACACCATATATTTT
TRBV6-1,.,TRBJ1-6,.,CASSGGVVDNSPLHF,TGTGCCAGCAGCGGCGGGGTCGTCGATAATTCACCCCTCCACTTT
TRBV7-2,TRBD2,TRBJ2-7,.,CASSLGGAGVEQYF,TGTGCCAGCAGCTTAGGCGGAGCGGGAGTGGAGCAGTACTTC
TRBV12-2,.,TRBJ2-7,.,CASRVWTSRTYEQYF,TGTGCAAGTCGCGTCTGGACTAGCCGGACCTACGAGCAGTACTTC
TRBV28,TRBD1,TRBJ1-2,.,CAINRGLNGYTF,TGTGCCATTAACAGGGGGCTGAACGGCTACACCTTC
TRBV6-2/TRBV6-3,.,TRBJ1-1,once,CASSYSLGRGLDTEAFF,TGTGCCAGCAGTTACTCTTTGGGTCGGGGTTTGGACACTGAAGCTTTCTTT
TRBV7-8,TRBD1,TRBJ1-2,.,CASSLATGQGGNYGYTF,TGTGCCAGCAGTCTAGCTACCGGACAGGGCGGTAACTATGGCTACACCTTC
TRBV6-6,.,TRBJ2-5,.,CASSPTYYEVWIPQGETQYF,TGTGCCAGCAGTCCCACATACTATGAAGTGTGGATCCCTCAGGGGGAGACCCAGTACTTC
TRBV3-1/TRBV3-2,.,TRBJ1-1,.,CASSQQMNTEAFF,TGTGCCAGCAGCCAACAAATGAACACTGAAGCTTTCTTT
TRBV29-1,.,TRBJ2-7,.,CSVDQGTTYEQYF,TGCAGCGTTGACCAGGGGACTACCTACGAGCAGTACTTC
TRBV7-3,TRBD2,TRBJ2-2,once,CASSKTTSGDGNGELFF,TGTGCCAGCAGTAAAACCACTAGCGGCGATGGGAACGGGGAGCTGTTTTTT
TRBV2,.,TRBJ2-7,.,CASAPPGDYEQYF,TGTGCCAGCGCACCGCCTGGAGACTACGAGCAGTACTTC
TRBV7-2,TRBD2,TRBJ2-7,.,CASSLESGQRERNEQYF,TGTGCCAGCAGCTTAGAGTCCGGCCAGCGGGAGAGGAACGAGCAGTACTTC
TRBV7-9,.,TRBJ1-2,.,CASSRQDYGYTF,TGTGCCAGCAGCCGACAGGACTATGGCTACACCTTC
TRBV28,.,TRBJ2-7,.,CASSLPGYEQYF,TGTGCCAGCAGTTTACCGGGCTACGAGCAGTACTTC
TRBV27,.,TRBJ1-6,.,CASSFGGRNSPLHF,TGTGCCAGCAGTTTTGGGGGCCGGAATTCACCCCTCCACTTT
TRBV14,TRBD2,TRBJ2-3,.,CASSDPRLAVGTQYF,TGTGCCAGCAGCGACCCCCGACTAGCCGTCGGTACGCAGTATTTT
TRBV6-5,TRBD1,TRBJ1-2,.,CATRTGARYGYTF,TGTGCCACCAGGACAGGGGCCCGCTATGGCTACACCTTC
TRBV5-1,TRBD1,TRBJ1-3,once,CASSPNTGTGELRNTIYF,TGCGCCAGCAGTCCTAATACCGGGACAGGGGAATTAAGGAACACCATATATTTT
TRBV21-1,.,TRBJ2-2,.,CASSKGGGRDTGELFF,TGTGCCAGCAGCAAAGGTGGAGGGAGGGACACCGGGGAGCTGTTTTTT
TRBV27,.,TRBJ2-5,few,CASSFSVGETQYF,TGTGCCAGCAGTTTCTCTGTCGGAGAGACCCAGTACTTC
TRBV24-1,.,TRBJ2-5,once,CATSDFNRGQETQYF,TGTGCCACCAGTGATTTTAACCGAGGCCAAGAGACCCAGTACTTC
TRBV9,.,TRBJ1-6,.,CASSVRSSPLHF,TGTGCCAGCAGCGTTCGTAGTTCACCCCTCCACTTT
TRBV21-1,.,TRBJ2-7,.,CASSSGGKGEQYF,TGTGCCAGCAGCTCAGGGGGCAAGGGCGAGCAGTACTTC
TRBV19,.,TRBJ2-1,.,CASSMWGYGGNEQFF,TGTGCCAGTAGTATGTGGGGATACGGAGGGAATGAGCAGTTCTTC
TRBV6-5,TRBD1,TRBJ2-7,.,CASSYRRGPEQYF,TGTGCCAGCAGTTACCGCAGGGGGCCCGAGCAGTACTTC
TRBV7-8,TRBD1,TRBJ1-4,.,CASSLVQGAREKLFF,TGTGCCAGCAGCTTAGTGCAGGGGGCGAGGGAAAAACTGTTTTTT
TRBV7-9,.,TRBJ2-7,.,CASSLRGGNEQYF,TGTGCCAGCAGCTTAAGGGGGGGCAACGAGCAGTACTTC
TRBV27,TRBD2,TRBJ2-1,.,CASSLGVAGGFEQFF,TGTGCCAGCAGTTTAGGAGTAGCGGGAGGATTTGAGCAGTTCTTC
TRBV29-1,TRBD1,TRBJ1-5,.,CSVGTGRRNQPQHF,TGCAGCGTGGGGACAGGGCGTCGCAATCAGCCCCAGCATTTT
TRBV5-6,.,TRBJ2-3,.,CASSSDRSGFNTQYF,TGTGCCAGCAGCTCTGACAGGTCCGGGTTTAATACGCAGTATTTT
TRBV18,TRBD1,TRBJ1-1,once,CASSPRTGENTEAFF,TGTGCCAGCTCACCTAGGACAGGCGAGAACACTGAAGCTTTCTTT
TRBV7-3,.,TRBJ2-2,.,CASSSNALRGATGELFF,TGTGCCAGCAGCTCGAACGCTCTCAGGGGCGCGACCGGGGAGCTGTTTTTT
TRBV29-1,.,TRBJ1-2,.,CSVERDYRDGYTF,TGCAGCGTTGAACGTGATTACAGGGATGGCTACACCTTC
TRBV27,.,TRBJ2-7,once,CASSQTGSYEQYF,TGTGCCAGCAGCCAGACAGGTTCCTACGAGCAGTACTTC
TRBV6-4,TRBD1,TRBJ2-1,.,CASSDSLQGAGEQFF,TGTGCCAGCAGTGACTCGTTACAGGGGGCAGGGGAGCAGTTCTTC
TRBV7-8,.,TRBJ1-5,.,CASSPNYYSNQPQHF,TGTGCCAGCAGCCCAAATTACTATAGCAATCAGCCCCAGCATTTT
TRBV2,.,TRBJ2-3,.,CASRQGPSTDTQYF,TGTGCCAGCAGGCAGGGGCCAAGCACAGATACGCAGTATTTT
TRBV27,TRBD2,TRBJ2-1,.,CASRGLAGGGEQFF,TGTGCCAGCAGGGGACTAGCGGGAGGGGGGGAGCAGTTCTTC
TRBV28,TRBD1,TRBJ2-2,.,CASSSTGLSGELFF,TGTGCCAGCAGTTCGACAGGGTTATCCGGGGAGCTGTTTTTT
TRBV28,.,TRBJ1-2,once,CASSAGQNYGYTF,TGTGCCAGCAGCGCCGGACAGAACTATGGCTACACCTTC
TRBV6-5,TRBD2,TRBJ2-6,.,CAVRLAGGANVLTF,TGTGCCGTCCGACTAGCTGGCGGGGCCAACGTCCTGACTTTC
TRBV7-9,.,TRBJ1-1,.,CASSPGQDTEAFF,TGTGCCAGCTCCCCAGGGCAGGACACTGAAGCTTTCTTT
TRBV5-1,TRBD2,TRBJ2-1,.,CASSTRLAASYNEQFF,TGCGCCAGCAGCACCCGACTAGCAGCTTCCTACAATGAGCAGTTCTTC